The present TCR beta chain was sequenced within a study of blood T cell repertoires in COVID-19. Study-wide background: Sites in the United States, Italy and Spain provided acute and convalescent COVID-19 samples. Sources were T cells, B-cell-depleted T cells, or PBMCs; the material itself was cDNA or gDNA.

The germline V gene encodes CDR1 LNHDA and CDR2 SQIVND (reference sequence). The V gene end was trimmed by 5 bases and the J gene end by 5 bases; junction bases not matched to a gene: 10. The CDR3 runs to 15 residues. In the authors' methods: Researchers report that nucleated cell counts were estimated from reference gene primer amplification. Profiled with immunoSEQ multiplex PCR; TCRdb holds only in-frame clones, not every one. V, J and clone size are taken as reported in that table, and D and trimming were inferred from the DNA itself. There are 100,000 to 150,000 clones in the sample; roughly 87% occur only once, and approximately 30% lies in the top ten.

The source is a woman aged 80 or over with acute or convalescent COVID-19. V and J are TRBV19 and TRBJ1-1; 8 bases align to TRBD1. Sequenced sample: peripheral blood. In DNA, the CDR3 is TGTGCCAGTAGTGGTGGCGGGACAGGTGAAACTGAAGCTTTCTTT. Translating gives CASSGGGTGETEAFF. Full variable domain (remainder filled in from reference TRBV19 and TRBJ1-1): DGGITQSPKYLFRKEGQNVTLSCEQNLNHDAMYWYRQDPGQGLRLIYYSQIVNDFQKGDIAEGYSVSREKKESFPLTVTSAQKNPTAFYLCASSGGGTGETEAFFGQGTRLTVV.